The entry below gives a single TCR beta chain sequence along with its context. The V gene end was trimmed by 5 bases and the J gene end by 0 bases; junction bases not matched to a gene: 2. Looked up from germline, CDR1 is MDHEN and CDR2 is SYDVKM. This CDR3 comprises 15 residues. Likely unrecorded immune exposures existed in these nominally healthy donors. Researchers ran the PCR with 60 Vbeta and 13 Jbeta primers. TCRdb's table, derived via immunoSEQ multiplex PCR, lists solely in-frame clones and lacks some. There are about 150,000 clones in the sample; 70% to 90% occur only once, and roughly 0.5% lies in the top ten. The data stem from a study of cytomegalovirus exposure and HLA in healthy donors.

The source is a woman in her 40s in good health and CMV-seronegative. Sequences were obtained from PBMCs. The gene calls are TRBV28 and TRBJ1-5, with 9 bases fitting TRBD1. DNA of the CDR3: TGTGCCAGCAGTAGGGACAGGGTTAGCAATCAGCCCCAGCATTTT. As protein: CASSRDRVSNQPQHF.